The rows below give T cell receptor beta chains drawn from one sample of a study of beta chain features in type 1 diabetes. The protocol was immunoSEQ multiplex PCR, while the TCRdb copy is restricted to in-frame clones and leaves out a portion. Of around 310,000 clones detected, approximately 9.9% appear once; the ten largest clones hold under 0.02%. Sequences were obtained from naive CD4+ T cells from blood. Receptor source: a woman aged 25 to 39 in good health. Both conserved end residues are part of each CDR3. The D gene is left open where the match is weak. Size is omitted from some rows. Given values are once, few, many or a class for expanded clones.

D,size,J,V,CDR3,DNA
TRBD1,NA,TRBJ2-2,TRBV5-1,CASSHRAGGTSNTGELFF,TGCGCCAGCAGCCATCGGGCAGGGGGAACCTCGAACACCGGGGAGCTGTTTTTT
TRBD1,few,TRBJ2-7,TRBV5-4,CASSLGQGAWEQYF,TGTGCCAGCAGCTTGGGACAGGGGGCTTGGGAGCAGTACTTC
NA,NA,TRBJ1-2,TRBV6-5,CASSYTGSGYTF,TGTGCCAGCAGTTACACAGGGAGTGGCTACACCTTC
NA,few,TRBJ1-1,TRBV28,CASSLAGTRTEAFF,TGTGCCAGCAGTTTAGCGGGGACGCGTACTGAAGCTTTCTTT
NA,few,TRBJ2-1,TRBV14,CASSQGWRATYNEQFF,TGTGCCAGCAGCCAAGGATGGCGGGCCACCTACAATGAGCAGTTCTTC
NA,many,TRBJ1-5,TRBV23-1,CASSQEDSNQPQHF,TGCGCCAGCAGTCAAGAGGATAGCAATCAGCCCCAGCATTTT
TRBD2,NA,TRBJ2-1,TRBV4-1,CASSQTSVRSSYNEQFF,TGCGCCAGCAGCCAAACTAGCGTTCGGAGCTCCTACAATGAGCAGTTCTTC
NA,few,TRBJ2-3,TRBV28,CASSGITDTQYF,TGTGCCAGCAGCGGTATCACAGATACGCAGTATTTT
TRBD2,NA,TRBJ2-3,TRBV6-5,CASTRREGTDTQYF,TGTGCCAGCACCCGCAGGGAGGGGACAGATACGCAGTATTTT
NA,NA,TRBJ2-2,TRBV13,CASSLVYTGELFF,TGTGCCAGCAGCTTAGTATACACCGGGGAGCTGTTTTTT
TRBD2,NA,TRBJ2-2,TRBV4-1,CASSPHRGGLNTGELFF,TGCGCCAGCAGCCCCCACCGGGGGGGATTAAACACCGGGGAGCTGTTTTTT
NA,NA,TRBJ2-7,TRBV7-9,CASSSRVEQYF,TGTGCCAGCAGCTCTAGAGTCGAGCAGTACTTC
TRBD2,few,TRBJ2-1,TRBV7-9,CASEDGRVDYNEQFF,TGTGCCAGCGAGGACGGGAGGGTTGATTACAATGAGCAGTTCTTC
NA,NA,TRBJ1-1,TRBV7-3,CASSPGANTEAFF,TGTGCCAGCAGTCCGGGAGCCAACACTGAAGCTTTCTTT
NA,NA,TRBJ1-5,TRBV2,CASRAQGVGNQPQHF,TGTGCCAGCAGAGCACAGGGCGTCGGCAATCAGCCCCAGCATTTT
TRBD1,NA,TRBJ1-5,TRBV7-3,CASSRQGGQPQHF,TGTGCCAGCAGTCGACAGGGGGGCCAGCCCCAGCATTTT
NA,NA,TRBJ1-2,TRBV7-9,CASSLDSDGYTF,TGTGCCAGCAGCTTAGACTCTGATGGCTACACCTTC
TRBD1,NA,TRBJ2-7,TRBV18,CASSSGQGYEQYF,TGTGCCAGCTCATCAGGACAGGGCTACGAGCAGTACTTC
TRBD1,few,TRBJ2-5,TRBV5-4,CASSSGTAQETQYF,TGTGCCAGCAGCTCAGGGACAGCCCAAGAGACCCAGTACTTC
TRBD2,few,TRBJ2-3,TRBV5-4,CASSVGTSGLFGAPDTQYF,TGTGCCAGCAGCGTGGGTACTAGCGGGCTATTTGGAGCCCCAGATACGCAGTATTTT
TRBD1,few,TRBJ1-2,TRBV4-3,CASSQDWAGGPYGYTF,TGCGCCAGCAGCCAAGATTGGGCAGGGGGCCCCTATGGCTACACCTTC
NA,many,TRBJ2-4,TRBV6-6,CASSYDQGHIQYF,TGTGCCAGCAGTTACGACCAGGGTCACATTCAGTACTTC
TRBD1,few,TRBJ1-2,TRBV7-9,CASSPDRGRIYGYTF,TGTGCCAGCAGCCCGGACAGGGGGCGGATCTATGGCTACACCTTC
NA,NA,TRBJ1-5,TRBV30,CAWSPSSGHLNQPQHF,TGTGCCTGGAGTCCAAGTTCGGGACACCTCAATCAGCCCCAGCATTTT
TRBD1,NA,TRBJ1-1,TRBV18,CASSPQTGPSTEAFF,TGTGCCAGCTCACCCCAGACAGGGCCGAGTACTGAAGCTTTCTTT
NA,NA,TRBJ2-4,TRBV19,CASSPRGNIQYF,TGTGCCAGTAGCCCCCGGGGGAACATTCAGTACTTC
TRBD2,NA,TRBJ2-7,TRBV10-3,CAIRGLAGAYEQYF,TGTGCCATCAGGGGACTAGCGGGAGCTTACGAGCAGTACTTC
TRBD2,few,TRBJ2-1,TRBV9,CASSVLSPGTSLVGSYNEQFF,TGTGCCAGCAGCGTGTTATCACCCGGGACTAGCCTTGTCGGATCCTACAATGAGCAGTTCTTC
NA,NA,TRBJ2-2,TRBV9,CASSADRTSAVDTGELFF,TGTGCCAGCAGCGCCGACAGGACTAGTGCGGTGGACACCGGGGAGCTGTTTTTT
TRBD2,NA,TRBJ2-1,TRBV10-3,CAISDHAGDISYNEQFF,TGTGCCATCAGTGACCACGCGGGGGATATCTCCTACAATGAGCAGTTCTTC
NA,few,TRBJ2-1,TRBV6-6,CASRPLRRARDEQFF,TGTGCCAGCAGACCCCTGAGGAGGGCCAGGGATGAGCAGTTCTTC
TRBD1,once,TRBJ1-1,TRBV19,CASTKTGSTILNTEAFF,TGTGCCAGTACCAAGACAGGGTCCACTATACTGAACACTGAAGCTTTCTTT
TRBD2,NA,TRBJ2-1,TRBV7-3,CASSLRGAGVGNEQFF,TGTGCCAGCAGCCTTAGGGGAGCGGGAGTTGGCAATGAGCAGTTCTTC